The next 16 T cell receptor beta chains were all read from a single sample in a study of blood T cell repertoires in COVID-19. Using immunoSEQ multiplex PCR, the repertoire was profiled, and TCRdb retains in-frame clones only, with some absent. The table shows under 250,000 clones, with approximately 80% occurring only once. Specimen: peripheral blood. These receptors were obtained from a human donor in a cohort sampled during active COVID-19.

This chain joins TRBV28 and TRBJ2-6, with D unclear. Trimming stripped 3 bases from V and 4 bases from J, with 7 bases between. Germline V lookup: CDR1 MDHEN, CDR2 SYDVKM. This CDR3 comprises 14 residues. CDR3 region: CASSFPPGANVLTF. In DNA form, the CDR3 reads TGTGCCAGCAGTTTCCCCCCAGGGGCCAACGTCCTGACTTTC.

The chain's CDR3 is CASSPGRGPYEQYF. For the CDR3, the DNA is TGTGCCAGCAGCCCTGGGAGGGGACCATACGAGCAGTACTTC. The chain joins TRBV5-4 to TRBJ2-7; TRBD2 aligns across 7 bases. Germline CDR1 and CDR2: SGHNT and YYREEE (reference sequence). The CDR3 is 14 amino acids. Trimming at V came to 4 bases and at J to 4 bases, leaving 8 bases not matched to a gene.

This chain connects TRBV12-3 or TRBV12-4 to TRBJ1-1; D is ambiguous. V shed 4 bases and J shed 0 bases, with 6 bases lying between them. CDR3 length equals 13 residues. For the CDR3, the DNA is TGTGCCAGCAGTTCCTCCCTGAACACTGAAGCTTTCTTT. It codes for CASSSSLNTEAFF.

A few counts support this clone. The J gene is TRBJ2-2, the V gene TRBV4-1, with D maybe TRBD2 (6 bases). Germline V gene data show CDR1 as MGHRA and CDR2 as YSYEKL. V was trimmed by 0 bases and J by 6 bases, leaving 11 bases between them. The CDR3 is made up of 15 amino acids. CDR3 DNA: TGCGCCAGCAGCCAAGATTGGAGGGTCGCCGGGGAGCTGTTTTTT. It is translated as CASSQDWRVAGELFF.

The gene calls are TRBV29-1 and TRBJ2-1, with TRBD2 matching over 9 bases. The CDR3 is 12 amino acids. V lost 4 bases, J lost 7 bases, and 2 bases stayed unmatched. CDR1 and CDR2 (germline): SQVTM, ANQGSEA. CDR3 DNA: TGCAGCGTTGGACTAGCGGTAAATGAGCAGTTCTTC. It encodes CSVGLAVNEQFF.

This clone was detected only a few times. The rearrangement joins TRBV9 to TRBJ2-3; D not resolved. V was clipped by 1 base and J by 6 bases, with 6 bases between them. The CDR3 is made up of 12 amino acids. Germline-derived CDR1 and CDR2 are SGDLS and YYNGEE. CDR3 DNA sequence: TGTGCCAGCAGCGTATTCGGGGATACGCAGTATTTT. Residues: CASSVFGDTQYF.

The chain has TRBV19 and TRBJ1-4; D is perhaps TRBD1 (5 bases). CDR3 length: 14 residues. The germline V gene has CDR1 LNHDA and CDR2 SQIVND (reference sequence). The V end lost 8 bases, the J end lost 7 bases, and 17 bases lay between the germline ends. The CDR3, as DNA: TGTGCCAGTTCCCTACAGGTCGGGAGTGAAAAACTGTTTTTT. This encodes CASSLQVGSEKLFF.

This clone was detected a few times. V is TRBV6-2 or TRBV6-3 and J is TRBJ2-1; tentative D call: TRBD2 (5 bases). Trimming shortened V by 6 bases and J by 10 bases, and 10 bases separated the two germline ends. The germline CDR1 and CDR2 sequences are MNHEY and SVGEGT. The CDR3 is 11 amino acids. The CDR3 region is CASSLANEQFF. The CDR3 DNA follows: TGTGCCAGCAGCTTAGCGAACGAGCAGTTCTTC.

The chain joins TRBV28 to TRBJ1-2; a possible D gene is TRBD1 (6 bases). There are 14 residues in the CDR3. Germline CDR1 MDHEN, CDR2 SYDVKM. Trimming removed 2 bases at V and 4 bases at J, with 11 bases between. In nucleotides, the CDR3 is TGTGCCAGCAGTTTACGGGGGGCTGTCTATGGCTACACCTTC. This sequence encodes CASSLRGAVYGYTF.

In its sample, this clone was seen once. This chain connects TRBV7-3 to TRBJ2-1, with TRBD2 matching 12 bases. The J segment lost 3 bases and the V segment lost 5 bases, leaving 5 bases of the junction unmatched. CDR3 length: 16 amino acids. Germline V gene data show CDR1 as SGHTA and CDR2 as FQGTGA. CDR3 loop: CASSLRTSGDYNEQFF. DNA for the CDR3: TGTGCCAGCAGCCTAAGGACTAGCGGGGACTACAATGAGCAGTTCTTC.

The chain uses TRBV4-2 and TRBJ2-5, with D uncertain. V lost 1 base to trimming and J lost 3 bases, with 12 bases between them. The CDR3 length is 15 residues. The germline gives CDR1 LGHNA, CDR2 YNFKEQ. The CDR3 DNA reads TGTGCCAGCAGCCAAGTCTCCGGGTTGGAAGAGACCCAGTACTTC. Protein: CASSQVSGLEETQYF.

The rearrangement links TRBV5-6 to TRBJ2-5, with D uncertain. The CDR3 loop spans 13 amino acids. Between the trimmed V and J ends, which lost 6 bases and 2 bases, there was a span of 11 bases. Germline values: CDR1 SGHDT, CDR2 YYEEEE. CDR3: CASTSEVQETQYF. The DNA of the CDR3 is TGTGCCAGCACCTCCGAGGTGCAAGAGACCCAGTACTTC.

Comments on this clone: Other nucleotide sequences in the sample specify the same CDR3. V is TRBV5-1 and J is TRBJ1-1, with TRBD1 identical over 8 bases. The V gene end was trimmed by 3 bases and the J gene end by 4 bases; junction bases not matched to a gene: 5. CDR1 and CDR2 (germline): SGHRS, YFSETQ. The CDR3 is 14 residues long. In nucleotides, the CDR3 is TGCGCCAGCAGCTCCCAGGGGGCGGGCACTGAAGCTTTCTTT. As protein: CASSSQGAGTEAFF. Full variable domain (outside the CDR3, taken from reference TRBV5-1 and TRBJ1-1): KAGVTQTPRYLIKTRGQQVTLSCSPISGHRSVSWYQQTPGQGLQFLFEYFSETQRNKGNFPGRFSGRQFSNSRSEMNVSTLELGDSALYLCASSSQGAGTEAFFGQGTRLTVV.

The rearrangement joins TRBV6-5 to TRBJ1-4; unclear D gene. Germline assignment: CDR1 MNHEY and CDR2 SVGAGI. V lost 8 bases to trimming and J lost 4 bases, with 14 bases between them. This CDR3 region has 14 residues. The CDR3 region has the DNA TGTGCCAGCCGATCGCCCGGGAGTAATGAAAAACTGTTTTTT. Its translation is CASRSPGSNEKLFF.

This chain connects TRBV18 to TRBJ2-5, with 7 bases lining up with TRBD2. The CDR3 loop spans 11 amino acids. The germline CDR1 and CDR2 sequences are KGHSH and LQKENI. The V and J ends lost 11 bases and 2 bases, in that order; junction bases with no gene match: 2. The CDR3 DNA follows: TGTGCCGGGAGGGATCAAGAGACCCAGTACTTC. Its protein product is CAGRDQETQYF.

The CDR3 coding sequence is TGTGCCAGCAGCCCGTGGGACGGGACACCCTTTAGGGATGAGCAGTTCTTC. It translates to CASSPWDGTPFRDEQFF. The V gene is TRBV4-2, the J gene TRBJ2-1, with D possibly being TRBD1 (6 bases). The CDR3 has 17 amino acids. Germline V gives CDR1 LGHNA, CDR2 YNFKEQ. V gave up 4 bases and J gave up 8 bases, with 24 bases separating them.